Listed here are 7 T cell receptor beta chains from one sample, sequenced in a study of blood T cells in healthy people across ages. Combining a sample-barcoded 5' primer with a J-beta primer mix, a second PCR ran for roughly 6 to 11 cycles. TCRdb independently ran MiXCR on the 5' RACE reads; one entry per CDR3 protein. Of more than 550,000 distinct CDR3 sequences in the sample, 22% were seen once. Sequencing was done on a sample of blood. The receptors derive from a man between 65 and 80 years old in good health.

This clonotype was counted between two and nine times. The chain carries TRBV4-1 and TRBJ1-6, with D hard to call. The CDR3 consists of 15 residues. V was clipped by 0 bases and J by 9 bases, with 12 bases between them. Per germline, CDR1 MGHRA and CDR2 YSYEKL. The CDR3 spells CASSQEPRIASPLHF. Written as DNA, the CDR3 is TGCGCCAGCAGCCAAGAACCTCGTATTGCTTCACCCCTCCACTTT.

Concerning this clonotype: One end of the junction fails to match germline, which may point to a read error. The rearrangement uses TRBV10-2 and TRBJ2-5; maybe TRBD2 (5 bases). From germline, CDR1 is WSHSY and CDR2 SAAADI. The CDR3 totals 14 residues. CDR3 in amino acids: CTSGRAAVEETQYF. DNA for the CDR3: TGCACCAGCGGCCGGGCCGCTGTGGAAGAGACCCAGTACTTC.

The CDR3 here is CASTLDGGAGNTGELFF. In DNA form, the CDR3 reads TGTGCCAGCACCCTCGATGGGGGCGCGGGGAACACCGGGGAGCTGTTTTTT. V is TRBV7-2 and J is TRBJ2-2; weak D call: TRBD1 (6 bases). Germline loops: CDR1 SGHTA, CDR2 FQGNSA. V gave up 7 bases and J gave up 1 base, with 19 bases separating them. This CDR3 comprises 17 residues. The whole variable domain, filled in from reference TRBV7-2 and TRBJ2-2, reads GAGVSQSPSNKVTEKGKDVELRCDPISGHTALYWYRQSLGQGLEFLIYFQGNSAPDKSGLPSDRFSAERTGGSVSTLTIQRTQQEDSAVYLCASTLDGGAGNTGELFFGEGSRLTVL.

The chain links TRBV28 to TRBJ2-7, with 7 nucleotides matching TRBD1. The J call is doubtful: the DNA matches TRBJ2-1 better. This CDR3 comprises 15 residues. Looked up from germline, CDR1 is MDHEN and CDR2 is SYDVKM. CDR3 in amino acids: CASSSGTEHYNEQFF. In DNA, the CDR3 is TGTGCCAGCAGTTCCGGGACAGAGCATTACAATGAGCAGTTCTTC.

The chain joins TRBV2 to TRBJ2-2; 8 bases map to TRBD2. CDR3 size: 15 residues. Germline CDR1 and CDR2: SNHLY and FYNNEI. Unmatched junction bases numbered 12, after V lost 6 bases and J lost 9 bases. The CDR3 region has the DNA TGTGCCAGCAGCCAGCGGGGGCCCCTCTCTCGGGAGCTGTTTTTT. Protein sequence: CASSQRGPLSRELFF.

This clonotype appeared a few times. CDR3 residues: CASSFSRRGSEAFF. The CDR3 region has the DNA TGTGCCAGCAGCTTCTCGCGGAGGGGGTCTGAAGCTTTCTTT. J is TRBJ1-1 and V is TRBV7-6; D might be TRBD1 (6 bases). In germline, CDR1 is SGHVS, CDR2 FNYEAQ. CDR3 length: 14 residues. Trimming shortened V by 3 bases and J by 6 bases, and 14 bases separated the two germline ends.

This clonotype was observed a few times. V gene TRBV4-3 combines with J gene TRBJ2-7; 8 nucleotides match TRBD1. The V and J ends lost 2 bases and 5 bases, in that order; junction bases with no gene match: 11. This CDR3 comprises 16 residues. Looked up from germline, CDR1 is LGHNA and CDR2 is YSLEER. Written as DNA, the CDR3 is TGCGCCAGCAGCCAAAGGATGGACAGGGAAATTGACGAGCAGTACGTC. This sequence encodes CASSQRMDREIDEQYV.